These 20 T cell receptor beta chains were all obtained from the same sample, sequenced in a study of shared clonotypes between healthy human individuals. Using immunoSEQ multiplex PCR, the repertoire was profiled, and TCRdb retains in-frame clones only, with some absent. The sample records 2 million to 2.5 million clones, roughly 92% being singletons. The sample taken for sequencing was naive CD4+ T cells from PBMCs. Sample subset: CD45RA+ positively selected. Every receptor here comes from a man between 18 and 29 years old in good health. Some clones in this sample may be carry-over from other donors' samples.

The CDR3 is CASSSAPPAGSSYEQYF. The DNA for the CDR3 is TGTGCCAGCAGCTCCGCCCCCCCCGCCGGGAGCTCCTACGAGCAGTACTTC. This rearrangement joins TRBV11-2 to TRBJ2-7; TRBD2 is a possible D gene (6 bases). The CDR3 totals 17 residues. V was pared by 4 bases and J by 0 bases, with 19 bases between. Germline CDR1 reads SGHAT; CDR2 reads FQNNGV.

As DNA, the CDR3 is TGTGCCAGCAGCCGGGGGTACGGGGCCAACGTCCTGACTTTC. It specifies CASSRGYGANVLTF. The chain uses TRBV7-2 and TRBJ2-6; D possibly corresponds to TRBD2 (6 bases). CDR3 size: 14 residues. Germline CDR1 SGHTA, CDR2 FQGNSA. The V end was cut by 5 bases, the J end by 4 bases, with 9 bases between.

To note about this clone: This specimen includes other DNA sequences encoding the same CDR3. The chain uses TRBV4-1 and TRBJ1-5, with TRBD1 matching 11 bases. The junction had 2 bases not matched to a gene; V was cut back by 3 bases and J by 7 bases. The CDR3 covers 14 residues. The germline gives CDR1 MGHRA, CDR2 YSYEKL. The CDR3 nucleotides are TGCGCCAGCAGCCAGGACAGGGGGCGGCAGCCCCAGCATTTT. Encoded protein: CASSQDRGRQPQHF.

This clone came up once. Other DNA sequences within the sample encode an identical CDR3. The V gene is TRBV4-2, the J gene TRBJ2-1, with 9 bases lining up with TRBD2. This CDR3 comprises 16 residues. Trimming removed 1 base from V and 2 bases from J; junction bases left unmatched: 3. Germline assignment: CDR1 LGHNA and CDR2 YNFKEQ. The CDR3 reads CASSQVAGGPYNEQFF. The CDR3 DNA is TGTGCCAGCAGCCAAGTGGCGGGGGGGCCCTACAATGAGCAGTTCTTC.

CDR3 loop: CASSPAPSNQPQHF. In nucleotides, the CDR3 is TGTGCCAGCTCACCCGCCCCTAGCAATCAGCCCCAGCATTTT. The V call is TRBV18, the J call TRBJ1-5; D call uncertain. This CDR3 spans 14 amino acids. Between the trimmed V and J ends, which lost 3 bases and 0 bases, there was a span of 6 bases. CDR1 is KGHSH and CDR2 is LQKENI in the germline V gene. Looking up the rest from reference TRBV18 and TRBJ1-5 gives the full variable domain: NAGVMQNPRHLVRRRGQEARLRCSPMKGHSHVYWYRQLPEEGLKFMVYLQKENIIDESGMPKERFSAEFPKEGPSILRIQQVVRGDSAAYFCASSPAPSNQPQHFGDGTRLSIL.

The J gene is TRBJ2-7, the V gene TRBV7-9, with D possibly being TRBD1 or TRBD2 (5 bases each). This CDR3 spans 14 amino acids. In germline, CDR1 is SEHNR, CDR2 FQNEAQ (reference sequence). Trimming stripped 1 base from V and 5 bases from J, with 12 bases between. The CDR3 reads CASSLGGDLHEQYF. As DNA, the CDR3 is TGTGCCAGCAGCTTAGGAGGGGATCTGCACGAGCAGTACTTC.

The chain uses TRBV29-1 and TRBJ2-3, with TRBD1 as a possible D gene (6 bases). Trimming left V 6 bases short and J 4 bases short, with 17 bases between. There are 14 residues in the CDR3. Germline assignment: CDR1 SQVTM and CDR2 ANQGSEA. In nucleotides, the CDR3 is TGCAGCGTCGTACCAGGGGTCCGAGCAGATACGCAGTATTTT. It specifies CSVVPGVRADTQYF.

CDR3 protein: CASGGQVNTGELFF. The CDR3 DNA reads as TGTGCCAGCGGGGGACAGGTTAACACCGGGGAGCTGTTTTTT. This rearrangement joins TRBV6-1 to TRBJ2-2, with 8 bases lining up with TRBD1. Germline trimming cut 8 bases from V and 2 bases from J; bases unmatched to any gene: 4. The CDR3 length is 14 residues. Looked up from germline, CDR1 is MNHNS and CDR2 is SASEGT.

This rearrangement joins TRBV7-2 to TRBJ2-7; weak D call: TRBD1 (6 bases). The germline gives CDR1 SGHTA, CDR2 FQGNSA. V was shortened by 6 bases and J by 5 bases, with 11 bases between the two germline ends. The CDR3 spans 12 residues. The CDR3 is CASSPRGDEQYF. The CDR3, as DNA: TGTGCCAGCAGTCCCAGGGGAGACGAGCAGTACTTC.

The chain links TRBV7-9 to TRBJ2-1; the D is unclear. The CDR3 extends over 17 amino acids. V lost 5 bases and J 1 base, leaving 18 bases between the germline ends. Germline values: CDR1 SEHNR, CDR2 FQNEAQ (reference sequence). Here the CDR3 DNA reads TGTGCCAGCAGCCACCCTCCCACCAGGACGTCCTACAATGAGCAGTTCTTC. This codes for CASSHPPTRTSYNEQFF.

Of note for this clone: One end of the junction is discordant with germline, which a read error may explain. This rearrangement joins TRBV4-1 to TRBJ2-1, with 9 bases that match TRBD2. This CDR3 has 18 amino acids. Germline V gene data show CDR1 as MGHRA and CDR2 as YSYEKL. The CDR3 loop reads CASSQAIPGLASSNEQFF. For the CDR3, the DNA is TGCGCCAGCAGCCAAGCTATCCCGGGACTAGCTTCCTCCAATGAGCAGTTCTTC.

The V call is TRBV30, the J call TRBJ2-1; weak D call: TRBD2 (6 bases). V gave up 6 bases and J gave up 0 bases, with 18 bases separating them. The CDR3 sequence is 16 residues long. The germline V gene has CDR1 GTSNPN and CDR2 SVGIG (reference sequence). CDR3 in DNA: TGTGCCTGTCATGGGGGGAGCCCGAGCTCCTACAATGAGCAGTTCTTC. Its translation: CACHGGSPSSYNEQFF.

V usage is TRBV15 and J usage is TRBJ2-5; D possibly corresponds to TRBD1 (5 bases). The germline gives CDR1 LNHNV, CDR2 YYDKDF (reference sequence). V was cut by 4 bases and J by 1 base, with 10 bases left in between. The CDR3 covers 14 residues. Written as DNA, the CDR3 is TGTGCCACCAGCAAGACAGCCACCCAAGAGACCCAGTACTTC. Translation: CATSKTATQETQYF.

This rearrangement joins TRBV28 to TRBJ1-2; D is unresolved. The CDR3 is made up of 15 amino acids. Trimming pared 3 bases from V and 1 base from J, leaving 12 bases between. CDR1 and CDR2 from the germline V gene are MDHEN and SYDVKM. The CDR3 loop reads CASSFISRYNYGYTF. The CDR3 DNA is TGTGCCAGCAGTTTTATTAGTAGATATAACTATGGCTACACCTTC.

The rearrangement links TRBV7-2 to TRBJ2-2, with D tentatively TRBD1 or TRBD2 (5 bases each). Germline CDR1 and CDR2: SGHTA and FQGNSA. V lost 8 bases and J lost 3, with 13 bases in between. The CDR3 totals 14 residues. The CDR3 region has the DNA TGTGCCAGCCCGAAACGGGGCTACACCGGGGAGCTGTTTTTT. Its protein product is CASPKRGYTGELFF.

The chain combines TRBV7-3 with TRBJ2-5; TRBD2 aligns across 7 bases. Trimming at V came to 6 bases and at J to 5 bases, leaving 15 bases not matched to a gene. The CDR3 is 16 residues long. Germline loops: CDR1 SGHTA, CDR2 FQGTGA. This CDR3 is CASSRLAGAPLETQYF. In DNA, the CDR3 is TGTGCCAGCAGTCGTCTGGCGGGAGCGCCCCTGGAGACCCAGTACTTC.

CDR3 protein: CASSNRGGGSTDTQYF. CDR3 coding DNA: TGTGCCAGTTCCAATCGGGGAGGGGGGAGCACAGATACGCAGTATTTT. The chain has TRBV27 and TRBJ2-3; D is perhaps TRBD2 (7 bases). Per the germline V gene, CDR1 is MNHEY and CDR2 is SMNVEV (reference sequence). V was cut by 9 bases and J by 0 bases, with 19 bases left in between. The CDR3 has 16 residues.

The CDR3 loop is CASSGDPGTGTRGANVLTF. CDR3 DNA sequence: TGTGCCAGCAGCGGGGATCCCGGGACAGGCACCCGTGGGGCCAACGTCCTGACTTTC. The chain joins TRBV11-1 to TRBJ2-6; TRBD1 agrees at 8 bases. The germline V gene has CDR1 SGHAT and CDR2 FQDESV (reference sequence). V trimming: 5 bases; J trimming: 3 bases; junction bases outside the gene matches: 15. CDR3 length: 19 amino acids.

The chain uses TRBV5-6 and TRBJ2-6; D gene uncertain. Per germline, CDR1 SGHDT and CDR2 YYEEEE. CDR3 length: 17 amino acids. V lost 0 bases and J lost 0, with 10 bases in between. The chain's CDR3 is CASSLGQLFSGANVLTF. In DNA form, the CDR3 reads TGTGCCAGCAGCTTGGGGCAGCTTTTCTCTGGGGCCAACGTCCTGACTTTC.

In this sample, this clone turned up a few times. The rearrangement uses TRBV9 and TRBJ1-1; D is undetermined. V dropped 0 bases and J dropped 5 bases, with 11 bases sitting between them. This CDR3 contains 14 residues. CDR1 SGDLS and CDR2 YYNGEE come from the germline V gene. In DNA, the CDR3 is TGTGCCAGCAGCGTAGTATCGGTTTTGACTGAAGCTTTCTTT. It is translated as CASSVVSVLTEAFF.